This T cell receptor (beta chain) was documented in a study of cytomegalovirus exposure and HLA in healthy donors. Study conclusions and caveats: Researchers had no immune exposure information except CMV serostatus available. Analyses of presence and absence presupposed an approximately uniform sequencing depth across donors.

Both 60 Vbeta primers and 13 Jbeta primers went into the PCR. In the authors' methods: Unique TCR beta chains numbered around 80 million in a later analysis, with some 9.9 million shared. Assay used: immunoSEQ multiplex PCR; TCRdb lists only in-frame clones, some missing. V, J and clone size are those of that table, while D and trimming were read from the DNA. The table shows approximately 150,000 clones, with more than 75% occurring only once. In regard to this clone: Antigen unknown.

Germline V gene sequence: CDR1 SGHNT, CDR2 YYREEE (reference sequence). The CDR3 has 15 residues. Unmatched junction bases numbered 2, after V lost 4 bases and J lost 2 bases. The TCR sequence derives from a woman aged 40 to 50 in good health and CMV-seronegative. The V and J genes are TRBV5-4 and TRBJ2-7; 14 bases map to TRBD2. Sequenced sample: PBMCs. CDR3 nucleotide sequence: TGTGCCAGCAGCGTGGGACTAGCGGGGGCCTACGAGCAGTACTTC. It encodes CASSVGLAGAYEQYF.